The T cell receptor beta chain under discussion was sequenced for a study of shared clonotypes between healthy human individuals. Across the study: Per-donor plates numbered three CD4 naive, three CD4 memory, two CD8 naive and one CD8 memory.

Study-wide findings and caveats: Across a few donors, naive CD4 shared about 5%, naive CD8 more than 3%, memory CD4 more than 2%, memory CD8 0.4% to 0.5%.

On this clone: Its cognate antigen is unknown.

CDR3 length equals 16 residues. Germline CDR1 SGHAT, CDR2 FQNNGV. V was clipped by 1 base and J by 8 bases; unmatched bases: 9. TCRdb keeps only in-frame clones here, not all; method: immunoSEQ multiplex PCR. This table has about 2.4 million clones, approximately 94% appearing once. This receptor was identified in a young man in good health. Some clones in this sample may be carry-over from other donors' samples. This sequence joins TRBV11-2 and TRBJ2-1; 9 nucleotides align to TRBD2. Sample: naive CD4+ T cells from PBMCs. The subset is: CD45RA+ positively selected. CDR3 sequence (DNA): TGTGCCAGCAGCTTAGGTATTAGCGGGAGTTTGGATGAGCAGTTCTTC. Translation gives CASSLGISGSLDEQFF.